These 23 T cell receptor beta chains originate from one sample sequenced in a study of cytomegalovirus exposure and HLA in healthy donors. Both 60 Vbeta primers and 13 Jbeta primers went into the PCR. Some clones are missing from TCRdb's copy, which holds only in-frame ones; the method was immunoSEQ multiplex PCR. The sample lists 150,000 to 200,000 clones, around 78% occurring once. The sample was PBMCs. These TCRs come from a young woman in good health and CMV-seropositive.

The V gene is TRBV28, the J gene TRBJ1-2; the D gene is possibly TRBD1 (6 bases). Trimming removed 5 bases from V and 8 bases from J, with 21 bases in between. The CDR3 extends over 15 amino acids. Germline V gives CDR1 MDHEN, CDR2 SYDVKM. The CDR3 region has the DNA TGTGCCAGCAGTCCCCTTACTCTCCGGGGGGGCGGCTACACCTTC. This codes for CASSPLTLRGGGYTF.

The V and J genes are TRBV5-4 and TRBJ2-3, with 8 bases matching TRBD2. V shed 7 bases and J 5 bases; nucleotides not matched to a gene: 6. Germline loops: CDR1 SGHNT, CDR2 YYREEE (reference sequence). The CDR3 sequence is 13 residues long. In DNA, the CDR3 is TGTGCCAGCGGTAGCGGGGTCGTAGATACGCAGTATTTT. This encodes CASGSGVVDTQYF.

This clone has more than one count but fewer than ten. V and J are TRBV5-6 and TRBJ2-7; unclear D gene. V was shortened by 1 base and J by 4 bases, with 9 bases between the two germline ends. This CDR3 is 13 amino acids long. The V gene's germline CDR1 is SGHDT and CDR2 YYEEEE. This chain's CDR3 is CASSLYSSYEQYF. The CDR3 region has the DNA TGTGCCAGCAGCTTGTACAGTTCTTACGAGCAGTACTTC.

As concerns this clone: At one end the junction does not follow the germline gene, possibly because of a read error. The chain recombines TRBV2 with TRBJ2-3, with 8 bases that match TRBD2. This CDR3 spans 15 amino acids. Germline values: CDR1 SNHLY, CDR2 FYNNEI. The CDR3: CASSEALLGGGIGSF. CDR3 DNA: TGTGCCAGCAGTGAAGCGCTTCTTGGCGGGGGGATCGGGTCATTT.

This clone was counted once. Here the CDR3 DNA reads TGTGCCAGCAGTAGACAGGGGGCCGTAGAGACCCAGTACTTC. Amino acid sequence: CASSRQGAVETQYF. The chain links TRBV6-5 to TRBJ2-5, with 10 bases identical to TRBD1. V was pared by 5 bases and J by 4 bases, with 4 bases of the junction left unmatched. This CDR3 contains 14 residues. Germline V gives CDR1 MNHEY, CDR2 SVGAGI.

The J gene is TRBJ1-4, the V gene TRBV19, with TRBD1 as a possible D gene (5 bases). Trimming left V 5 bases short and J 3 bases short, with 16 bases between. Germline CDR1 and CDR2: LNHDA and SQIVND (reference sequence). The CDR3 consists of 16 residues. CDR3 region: CASSARAIGANEKLFF. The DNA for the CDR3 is TGTGCCAGTAGTGCCAGGGCGATTGGAGCTAATGAAAAACTGTTTTTT.

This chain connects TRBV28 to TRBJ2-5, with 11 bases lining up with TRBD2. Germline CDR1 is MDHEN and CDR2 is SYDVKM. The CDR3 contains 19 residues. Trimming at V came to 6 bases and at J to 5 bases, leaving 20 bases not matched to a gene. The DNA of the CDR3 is TGTGCCAGCAGCCCCACTAGCGGGGGTTCAACTCCCCGGGGTGAGACCCAGTACTTC. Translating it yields CASSPTSGGSTPRGETQYF.

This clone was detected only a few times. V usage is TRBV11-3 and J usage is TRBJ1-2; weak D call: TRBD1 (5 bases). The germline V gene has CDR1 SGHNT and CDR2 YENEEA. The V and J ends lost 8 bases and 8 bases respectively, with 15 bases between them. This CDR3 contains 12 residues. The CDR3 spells CASSRGGDGYTF. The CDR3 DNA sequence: TGTGCCAGCTCCAGAGGAGGGGACGGCTACACCTTC.

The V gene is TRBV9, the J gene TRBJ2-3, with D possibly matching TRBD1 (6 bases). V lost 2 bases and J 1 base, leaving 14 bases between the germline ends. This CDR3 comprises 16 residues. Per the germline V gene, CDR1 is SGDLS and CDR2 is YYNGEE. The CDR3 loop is CASSVGDSGGTDTQYF. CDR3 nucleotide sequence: TGTGCCAGCAGCGTCGGAGACTCAGGGGGCACAGATACGCAGTATTTT.

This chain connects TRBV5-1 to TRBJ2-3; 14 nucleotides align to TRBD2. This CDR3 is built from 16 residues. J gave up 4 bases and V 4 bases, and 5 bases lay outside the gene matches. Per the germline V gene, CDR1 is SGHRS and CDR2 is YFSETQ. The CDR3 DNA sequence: TGCGCCAGCAGCGGGGGACTAGCGGGAGTCGCAGATACGCAGTATTTT. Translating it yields CASSGGLAGVADTQYF. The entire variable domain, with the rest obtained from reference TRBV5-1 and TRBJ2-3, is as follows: KAGVTQTPRYLIKTRGQQVTLSCSPISGHRSVSWYQQTPGQGLQFLFEYFSETQRNKGNFPGRFSGRQFSNSRSEMNVSTLELGDSALYLCASSGGLAGVADTQYFGPGTRLTVL.

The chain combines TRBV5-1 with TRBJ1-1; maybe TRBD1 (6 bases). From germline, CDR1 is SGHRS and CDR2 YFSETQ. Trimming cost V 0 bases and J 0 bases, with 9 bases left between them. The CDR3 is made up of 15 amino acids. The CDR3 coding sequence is TGCGCCAGCAGCTTGGCCACAGGGTTGAACACTGAAGCTTTCTTT. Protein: CASSLATGLNTEAFF.

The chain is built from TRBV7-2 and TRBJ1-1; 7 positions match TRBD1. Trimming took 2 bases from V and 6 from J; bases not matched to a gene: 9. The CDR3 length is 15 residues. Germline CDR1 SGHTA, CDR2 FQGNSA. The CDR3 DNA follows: TGTGCCAGCAGCTTATTTTTTACTGGACAGGCTGAAGCTTTCTTT. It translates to CASSLFFTGQAEAFF.

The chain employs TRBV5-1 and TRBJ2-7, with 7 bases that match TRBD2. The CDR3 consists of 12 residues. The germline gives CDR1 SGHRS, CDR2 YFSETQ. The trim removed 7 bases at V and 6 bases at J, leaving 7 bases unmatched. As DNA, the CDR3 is TGCGCCAGCTTCGGCGGGAGAGGCGAGCAGTACTTC. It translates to CASFGGRGEQYF.

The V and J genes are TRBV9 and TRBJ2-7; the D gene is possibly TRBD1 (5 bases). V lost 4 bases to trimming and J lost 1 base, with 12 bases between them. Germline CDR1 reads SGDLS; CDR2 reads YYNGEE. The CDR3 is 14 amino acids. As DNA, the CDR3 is TGTGCCAGCAGCCCCAGGGTGAGTTCCTACGAGCAGTACTTC. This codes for CASSPRVSSYEQYF.

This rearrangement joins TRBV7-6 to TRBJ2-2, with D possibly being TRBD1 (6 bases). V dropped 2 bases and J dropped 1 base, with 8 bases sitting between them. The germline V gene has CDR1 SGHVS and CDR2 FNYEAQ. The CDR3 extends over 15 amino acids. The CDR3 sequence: CASSLRGQNTGELFF. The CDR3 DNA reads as TGTGCCAGCAGCTTAAGGGGACAGAACACCGGGGAGCTGTTTTTT. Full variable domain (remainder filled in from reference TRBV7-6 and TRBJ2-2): GAGVSQSPRYKVTKRGQDVALRCDPISGHVSLYWYRQALGQGPEFLTYFNYEAQQDKSGLPNDRFSAERPEGSISTLTIQRTEQRDSAMYRCASSLRGQNTGELFFGEGSRLTVL.

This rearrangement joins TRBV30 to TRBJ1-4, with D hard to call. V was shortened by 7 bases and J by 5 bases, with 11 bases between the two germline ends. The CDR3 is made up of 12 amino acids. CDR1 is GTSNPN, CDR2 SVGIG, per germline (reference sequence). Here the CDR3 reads CASLSLNEKLFF. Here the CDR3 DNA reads TGTGCCTCTCTATCGCTGAATGAAAAACTGTTTTTT.

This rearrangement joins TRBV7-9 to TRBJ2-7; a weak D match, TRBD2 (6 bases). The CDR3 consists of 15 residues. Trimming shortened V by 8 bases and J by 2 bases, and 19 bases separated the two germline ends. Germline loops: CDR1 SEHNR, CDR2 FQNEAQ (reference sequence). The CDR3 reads CASGDGAREAYEQYF. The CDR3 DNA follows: TGTGCCAGCGGCGACGGGGCCAGGGAGGCCTACGAGCAGTACTTC.

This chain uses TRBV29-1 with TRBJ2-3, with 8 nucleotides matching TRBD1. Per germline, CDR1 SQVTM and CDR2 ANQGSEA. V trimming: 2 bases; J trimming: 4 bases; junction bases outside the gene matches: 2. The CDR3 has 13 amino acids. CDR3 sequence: CSVEQGASDTQYF. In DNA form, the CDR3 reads TGCAGCGTTGAACAGGGGGCGTCAGATACGCAGTATTTT.

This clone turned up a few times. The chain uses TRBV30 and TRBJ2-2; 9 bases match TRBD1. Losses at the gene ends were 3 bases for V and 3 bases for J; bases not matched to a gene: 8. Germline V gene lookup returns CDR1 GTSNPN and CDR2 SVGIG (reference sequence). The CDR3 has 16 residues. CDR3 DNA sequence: TGTGCCTGGAGCCACAGGGGGCGCGGGGACACCGGGGAGCTGTTTTTT. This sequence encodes CAWSHRGRGDTGELFF.

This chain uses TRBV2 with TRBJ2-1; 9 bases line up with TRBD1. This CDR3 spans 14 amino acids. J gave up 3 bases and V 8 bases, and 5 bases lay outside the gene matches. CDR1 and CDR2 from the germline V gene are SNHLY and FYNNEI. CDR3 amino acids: CASLPTGGYNEQFF. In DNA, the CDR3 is TGTGCCAGCCTCCCGACAGGGGGCTACAATGAGCAGTTCTTC.

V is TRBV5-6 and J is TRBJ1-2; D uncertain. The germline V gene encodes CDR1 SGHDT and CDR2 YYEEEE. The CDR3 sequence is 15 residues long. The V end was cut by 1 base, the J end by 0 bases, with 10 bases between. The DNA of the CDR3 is TGTGCCAGCAGCTTGATCAGCGCCTCTAACTATGGCTACACCTTC. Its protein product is CASSLISASNYGYTF.

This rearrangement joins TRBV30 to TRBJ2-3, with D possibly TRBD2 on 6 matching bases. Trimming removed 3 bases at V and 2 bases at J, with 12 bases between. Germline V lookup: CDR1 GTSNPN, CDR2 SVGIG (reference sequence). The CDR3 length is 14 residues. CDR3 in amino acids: CAWSGRLNTDTQYF. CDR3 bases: TGTGCCTGGAGCGGGAGACTAAACACAGATACGCAGTATTTT.

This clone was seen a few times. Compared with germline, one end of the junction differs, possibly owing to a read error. CDR3 DNA sequence: TGTGCCAGCAGTGATATTCAACTATACAATGAACAGTTCTTC. It encodes CASSDIQLYNEQFF. The chain combines TRBV25-1 with TRBJ2-1; D uncertain. This CDR3 comprises 14 residues. CDR1 is MGHDK, CDR2 SYGVNS, per germline.